This TCR beta chain is from a study of blood T cell repertoires in COVID-19. Study information: Samples taken during acute and convalescent COVID-19 were collected in the United States, Italy and Spain.

Authors' methods: Estimated nucleated cell counts came from reference gene primer amplification. Here immunoSEQ multiplex PCR was the method, and the copy in TCRdb shows in-frame clones only, minus some. The DNA gave D and trimming, while V, J and clone size come from that table. The repertoire includes around 230,000 clones, 75% to 90% of them detected once, and about 3.3% sits in the top ten. Input material: PBMCs or T cells enriched from blood (not recorded which). The receptor was derived from a middle-aged woman with acute COVID-19.

The CDR3 here is CASSEPANNEQFF. The CDR3 DNA reads TGTGCCAGCAGTGAACCCGCTAACAATGAGCAGTTCTTC. The chain is built from TRBV25-1 and TRBJ2-1; unclear D gene. The germline V and J ends were trimmed by 2 bases and 5 bases, with 7 bases remaining between them. The CDR3 runs to 13 residues. Germline CDR1 reads MGHDK; CDR2 reads SYGVNS. Filled out from reference TRBV25-1 and TRBJ2-1, the complete variable domain reads EADIYQTPRYLVIGTGKKITLECSQTMGHDKMYWYQQDPGMELHLIHYSYGVNSTEKGDLSSESTVSRIRTEHFPLTLESARPSHTSQYLCASSEPANNEQFFGPGTRLTVL.